This T cell receptor beta chain originates from a study of blood T cells in healthy people across ages. CDR1 and CDR2 (germline): SGHTA, FQGNSA. V lost 6 bases and J lost 0, with 12 bases in between. The CDR3 sequence is 14 residues long. Together with a sample-barcoded 5' primer, a J-beta primer mix was included in a second PCR lasting about 7 to 12 cycles. Any given sample supplied a minimum of 3 million CDR3-containing paired-end reads. MiXCR, applied by TCRdb to the 5' RACE reads, yields one record per CDR3 protein. The table records approximately 800,000 distinct CDR3 sequences, just under 25% of them present only once. The sample also formed part of further work on T cells of mothers and their children.

Sequenced sample: blood. The TCR was taken from a boy aged 10-17 years in good health. The chain combines TRBV7-2 with TRBJ2-7; no firm D call. The CDR3 DNA is TGTGCCAGCAGATTCGGTGGCGGCTCCTACGAGCAGTACTTC. Its translation is CASRFGGGSYEQYF.